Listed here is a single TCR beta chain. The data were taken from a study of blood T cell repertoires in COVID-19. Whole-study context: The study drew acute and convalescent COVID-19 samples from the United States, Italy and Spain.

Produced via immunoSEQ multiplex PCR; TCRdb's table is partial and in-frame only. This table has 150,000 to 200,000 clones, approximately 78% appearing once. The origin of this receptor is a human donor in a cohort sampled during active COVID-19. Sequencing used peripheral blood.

CDR3 in DNA: TGTGCCAGTCTTACTGGACAGGGGTTCGACGAGCAGTACTTC. The encoded protein is CASLTGQGFDEQYF. The chain couples TRBV7-9 to TRBJ2-7; 9 positions match TRBD1. J was trimmed by 5 bases and V by 9 bases; bases with no gene match: 11. The CDR3 is 14 residues long. Looked up from germline, CDR1 is SEHNR and CDR2 is FQNEAQ (reference sequence). Filled out from reference TRBV7-9 and TRBJ2-7, the complete variable domain reads DTGVSQNPRHKITKRGQNVTFRCDPISEHNRLYWYRQTLGQGPEFLTYFQNEAQLEKSRLLSDRFSAERPKGSFSTLEIQRTEQGDSAMYLCASLTGQGFDEQYFGPGTRLTVT.